This T cell receptor beta chain was found in a study of shared clonotypes between healthy human individuals. Whole-study context: Per donor, CD8 memory used one plate, CD8 naive used two, CD4 memory used three and CD4 naive used three. General study points: Among a handful of donors, roughly 5% of naive CD4 clonotypes were found in common.

Note on this clone: Its antigen remains unknown.

Donors, without exception, were Caucasian adults residing in Nashville, Tennessee. Measured with immunoSEQ multiplex PCR; TCRdb has only the in-frame clones, and not every one. This sample carries about 2.4 million clones, over 85% of them seen once, and the ten largest clones take over 0.12%. The clonotype was recovered from a man between 18 and 35 years old in good health. Sequencing was done on a sample of naive CD4+ T cells sorted from blood. The subset denotes: CD45RA+ positively selected.

DNA for the CDR3: TGTGCCTGGTCCAGGACAGGCCGCAACACCGGGGAGCTGTTTTTT. It specifies CAWSRTGRNTGELFF. V usage is TRBV30 and J usage is TRBJ2-2, with 7 bases matching TRBD1. The CDR3 has 15 residues. The germline gives CDR1 GTSNPN, CDR2 SVGIG (reference sequence). Trimming removed 5 bases from V and 2 bases from J; junction bases left unmatched: 8.